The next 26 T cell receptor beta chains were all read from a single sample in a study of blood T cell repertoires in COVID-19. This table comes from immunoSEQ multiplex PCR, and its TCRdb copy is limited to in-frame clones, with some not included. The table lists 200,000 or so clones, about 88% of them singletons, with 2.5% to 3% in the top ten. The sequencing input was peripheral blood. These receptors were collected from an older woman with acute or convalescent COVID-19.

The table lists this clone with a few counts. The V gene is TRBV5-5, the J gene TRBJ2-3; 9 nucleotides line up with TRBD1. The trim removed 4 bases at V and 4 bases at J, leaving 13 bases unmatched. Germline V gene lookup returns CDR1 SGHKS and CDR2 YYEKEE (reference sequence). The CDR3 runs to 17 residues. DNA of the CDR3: TGTGCCAGCAGCCGAACTCTGGACAGGGGCACGGCAGATACGCAGTATTTT. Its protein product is CASSRTLDRGTADTQYF. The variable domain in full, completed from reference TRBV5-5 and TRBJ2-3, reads DAGVTQSPTHLIKTRGQQVTLRCSPISGHKSVSWYQQVLGQGPQFIFQYYEKEERGRGNFPDRFSARQFPNYSSELNVNALLLGDSALYLCASSRTLDRGTADTQYFGPGTRLTVL.

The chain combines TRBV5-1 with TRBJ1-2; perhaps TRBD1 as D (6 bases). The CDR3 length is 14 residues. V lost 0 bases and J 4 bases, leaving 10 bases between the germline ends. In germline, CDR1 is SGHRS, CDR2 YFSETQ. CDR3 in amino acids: CASSLEGVSYGYTF. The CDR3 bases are TGCGCCAGCAGCTTGGAGGGGGTGTCCTATGGCTACACCTTC.

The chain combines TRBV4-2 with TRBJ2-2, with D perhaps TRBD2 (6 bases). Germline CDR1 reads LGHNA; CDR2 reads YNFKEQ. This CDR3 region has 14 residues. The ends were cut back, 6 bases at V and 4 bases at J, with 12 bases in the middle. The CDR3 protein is CASRVDGSTGELFF. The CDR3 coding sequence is TGTGCCAGCAGAGTTGACGGGAGCACCGGGGAGCTGTTTTTT.

CDR3 sequence (DNA): TGTGCCAGCTCACCCCGGACTAGCGGGGGGTCAGATACGCAGTATTTT. This codes for CASSPRTSGGSDTQYF. The chain joins TRBV18 to TRBJ2-3; 14 nucleotides align to TRBD2. The V gene's germline CDR1 is KGHSH and CDR2 LQKENI. The J segment lost 4 bases and the V segment lost 3 bases, leaving 3 bases of the junction unmatched. CDR3 length: 16 amino acids.

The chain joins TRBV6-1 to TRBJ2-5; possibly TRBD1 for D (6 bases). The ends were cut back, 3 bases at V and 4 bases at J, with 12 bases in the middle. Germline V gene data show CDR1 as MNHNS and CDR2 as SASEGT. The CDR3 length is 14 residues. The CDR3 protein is CASSDQGWRETQYF. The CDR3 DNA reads TGTGCCAGCAGTGACCAGGGGTGGAGAGAGACCCAGTACTTC.

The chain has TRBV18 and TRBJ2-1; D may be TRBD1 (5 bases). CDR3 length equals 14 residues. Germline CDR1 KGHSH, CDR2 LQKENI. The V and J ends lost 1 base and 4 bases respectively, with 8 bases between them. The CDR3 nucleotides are TGTGCCAGCTCACCACAAAAGGGGTACAATGAGCAGTTCTTC. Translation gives CASSPQKGYNEQFF.

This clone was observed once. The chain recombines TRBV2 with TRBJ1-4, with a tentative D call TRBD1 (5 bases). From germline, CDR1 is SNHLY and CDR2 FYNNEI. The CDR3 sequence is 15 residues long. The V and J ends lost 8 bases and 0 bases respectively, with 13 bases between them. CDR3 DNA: TGTGCCAGCGGGGCAGGCTACGCAACTAATGAAAAACTGTTTTTT. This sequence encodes CASGAGYATNEKLFF.

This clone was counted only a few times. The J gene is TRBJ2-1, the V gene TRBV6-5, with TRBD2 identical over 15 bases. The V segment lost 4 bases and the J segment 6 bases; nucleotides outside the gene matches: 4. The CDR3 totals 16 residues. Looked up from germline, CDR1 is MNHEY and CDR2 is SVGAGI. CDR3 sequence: CASSLGGLAGGNEQFF. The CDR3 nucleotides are TGTGCCAGCAGTTTGGGGGGACTAGCGGGAGGCAATGAGCAGTTCTTC.

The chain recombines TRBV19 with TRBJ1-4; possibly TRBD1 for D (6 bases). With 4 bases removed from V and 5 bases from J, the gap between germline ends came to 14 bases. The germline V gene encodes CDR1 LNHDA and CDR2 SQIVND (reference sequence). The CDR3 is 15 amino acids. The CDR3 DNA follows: TGTGCCAGTAGTAGCCGACAGGAACGGAATGAAAAACTGTTTTTT. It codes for CASSSRQERNEKLFF. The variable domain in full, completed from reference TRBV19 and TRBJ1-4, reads DGGITQSPKYLFRKEGQNVTLSCEQNLNHDAMYWYRQDPGQGLRLIYYSQIVNDFQKGDIAEGYSVSREKKESFPLTVTSAQKNPTAFYLCASSSRQERNEKLFFGSGTQLSVL.

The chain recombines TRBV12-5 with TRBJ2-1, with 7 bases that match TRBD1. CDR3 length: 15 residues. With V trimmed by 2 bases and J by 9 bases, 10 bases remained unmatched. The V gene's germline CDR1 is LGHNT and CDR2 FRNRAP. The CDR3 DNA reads TGTGCTAGTGGTTTGCCCCGGGACAGCGGAGGTGAGCAGTTCTTC. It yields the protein CASGLPRDSGGEQFF.

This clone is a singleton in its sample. In DNA form, the CDR3 reads TGTGCCTGGAGGGCGGAAAACACCGGGGAGCTGTTTTTT. It yields the protein CAWRAENTGELFF. The chain combines TRBV30 with TRBJ2-2; D is ambiguous. Trimming pared 3 bases from V and 2 bases from J, leaving 7 bases between. The CDR3 extends over 13 amino acids. Germline V CDR1 and CDR2: GTSNPN, SVGIG (reference sequence).

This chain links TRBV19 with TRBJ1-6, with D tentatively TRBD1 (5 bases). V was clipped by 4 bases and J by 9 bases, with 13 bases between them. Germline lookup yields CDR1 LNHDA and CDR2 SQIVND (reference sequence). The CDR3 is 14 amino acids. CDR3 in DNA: TGTGCCAGTAGTAAGGCTCCTGGGGCTTCACCCCTCCACTTT. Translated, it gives CASSKAPGASPLHF.

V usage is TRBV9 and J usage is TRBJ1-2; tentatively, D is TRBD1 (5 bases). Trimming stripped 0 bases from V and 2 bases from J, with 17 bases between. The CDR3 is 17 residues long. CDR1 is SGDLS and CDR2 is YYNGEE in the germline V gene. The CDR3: CASSVGGRARANYGYTF. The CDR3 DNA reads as TGTGCCAGCAGCGTAGGGGGTAGGGCCAGGGCAAACTATGGCTACACCTTC.

The CDR3 DNA is TGTGCCAGCTCACCACATACGCTAGCGGGGGGAGGGTCCTACAATGAGCAGTTCTTC. This encodes CASSPHTLAGGGSYNEQFF. The rearrangement joins TRBV18 to TRBJ2-1, with 11 bases identical to TRBD2. V was clipped by 1 base and J by 1 base; unmatched bases: 9. CDR1 and CDR2 (germline): KGHSH, LQKENI. CDR3 length: 19 residues.

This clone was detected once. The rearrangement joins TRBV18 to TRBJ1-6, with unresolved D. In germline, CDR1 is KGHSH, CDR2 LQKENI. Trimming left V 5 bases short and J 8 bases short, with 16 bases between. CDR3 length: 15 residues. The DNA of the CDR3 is TGTGCCAGCTCATCCCGGGATCGTTGGGATTCACCCCTCCACTTT. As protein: CASSSRDRWDSPLHF.

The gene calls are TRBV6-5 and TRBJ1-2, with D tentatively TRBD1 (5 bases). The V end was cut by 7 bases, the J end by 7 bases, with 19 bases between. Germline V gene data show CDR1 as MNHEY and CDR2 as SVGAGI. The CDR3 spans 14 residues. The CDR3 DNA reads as TGTGCCAGCACCGACTGGGGGGACCGCCCTGGCTACACCTTC. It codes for CASTDWGDRPGYTF.

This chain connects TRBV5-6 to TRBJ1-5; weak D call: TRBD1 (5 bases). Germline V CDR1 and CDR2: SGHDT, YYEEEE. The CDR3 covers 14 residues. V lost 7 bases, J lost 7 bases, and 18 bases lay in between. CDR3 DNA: TGTGCCAGCGCTAAGGGTCAAGGGGCACAGCCCCAGCATTTT. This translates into CASAKGQGAQPQHF.

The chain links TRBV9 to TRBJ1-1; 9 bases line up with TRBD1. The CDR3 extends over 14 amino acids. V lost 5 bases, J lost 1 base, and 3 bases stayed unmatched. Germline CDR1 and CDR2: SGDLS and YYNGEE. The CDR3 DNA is TGTGCCAGCAGGAAGGGACAGGGGAACACTGAAGCTTTCTTT. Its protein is CASRKGQGNTEAFF.

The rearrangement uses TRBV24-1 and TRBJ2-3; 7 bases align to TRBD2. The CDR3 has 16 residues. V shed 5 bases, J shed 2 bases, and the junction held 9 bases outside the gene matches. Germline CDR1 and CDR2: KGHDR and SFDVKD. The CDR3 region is CATSAPTSLNTDTQYF. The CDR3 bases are TGTGCCACCAGTGCACCGACTAGCTTGAACACAGATACGCAGTATTTT.

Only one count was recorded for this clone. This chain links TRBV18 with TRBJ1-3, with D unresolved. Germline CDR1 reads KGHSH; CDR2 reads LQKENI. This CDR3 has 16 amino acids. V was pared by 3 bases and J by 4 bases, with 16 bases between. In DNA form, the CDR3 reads TGTGCCAGCTCACCCATTACTACTACGGGAGGAAACACCATATATTTT. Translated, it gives CASSPITTTGGNTIYF.

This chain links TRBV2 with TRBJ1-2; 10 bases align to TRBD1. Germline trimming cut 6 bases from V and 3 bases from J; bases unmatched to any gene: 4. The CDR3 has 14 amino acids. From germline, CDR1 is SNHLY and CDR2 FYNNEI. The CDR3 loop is CASRAGTGDYGYTF. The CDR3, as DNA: TGTGCCAGCAGAGCCGGGACAGGGGACTATGGCTACACCTTC.

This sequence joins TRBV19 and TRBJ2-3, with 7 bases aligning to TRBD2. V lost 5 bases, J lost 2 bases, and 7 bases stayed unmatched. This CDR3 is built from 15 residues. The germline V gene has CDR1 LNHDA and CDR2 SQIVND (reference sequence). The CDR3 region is CASSPLADPTDTQYF. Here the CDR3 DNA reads TGTGCCAGTAGTCCCCTAGCGGATCCCACAGATACGCAGTATTTT.

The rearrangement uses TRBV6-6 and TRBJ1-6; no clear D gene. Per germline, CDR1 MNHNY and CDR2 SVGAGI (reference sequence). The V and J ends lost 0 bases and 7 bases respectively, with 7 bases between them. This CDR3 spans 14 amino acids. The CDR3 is CASSYSGGNSPLHF. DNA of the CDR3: TGTGCCAGCAGTTACTCGGGAGGGAATTCACCCCTCCACTTT.

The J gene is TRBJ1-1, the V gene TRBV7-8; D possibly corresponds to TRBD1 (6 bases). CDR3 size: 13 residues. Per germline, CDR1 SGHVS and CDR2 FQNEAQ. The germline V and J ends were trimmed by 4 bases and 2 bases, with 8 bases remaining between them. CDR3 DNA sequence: TGTGCCAGCAGCTGGACAGCAAACACTGAAGCTTTCTTT. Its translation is CASSWTANTEAFF.

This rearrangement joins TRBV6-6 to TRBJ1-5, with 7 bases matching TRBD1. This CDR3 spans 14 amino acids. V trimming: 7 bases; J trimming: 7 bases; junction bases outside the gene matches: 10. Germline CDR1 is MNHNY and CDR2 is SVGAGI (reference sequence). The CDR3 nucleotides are TGTGCCAGCACCCTGACAGGGAAAGGACAGCCCCAGCATTTT. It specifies CASTLTGKGQPQHF.

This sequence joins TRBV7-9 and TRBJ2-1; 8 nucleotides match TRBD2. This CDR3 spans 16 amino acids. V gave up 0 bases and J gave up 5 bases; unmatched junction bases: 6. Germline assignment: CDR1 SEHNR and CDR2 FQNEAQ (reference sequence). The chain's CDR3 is CASSLAAGLGNNEQFF. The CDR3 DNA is TGTGCCAGCAGCTTAGCCGCGGGACTAGGAAACAATGAGCAGTTCTTC.